This T cell receptor (beta chain) came from a study of shared clonotypes between healthy human individuals. V was shortened by 4 bases and J by 6 bases, with 15 bases between the two germline ends. The CDR3 runs to 15 residues. Per germline, CDR1 LGHNA and CDR2 YNFKEQ. The study, taken as a whole, reports: The rarefaction results pointed to incomplete sorted-subset sequencing despite large depth. Clonotypes that were shared across a few donors made up around 5% of naive CD4 clonotypes. In contrast to clonotypes shared by all four donors, non-shared clonotypes had lower generation probabilities.

Investigators divided CD4+ cells into CD45RA+ naive and CD45RA-negative memory subsets. Data came from immunoSEQ multiplex PCR; TCRdb stores just in-frame clones and leaves some out. The sample has some 300,000 clones, over 70% seen once. Concerning this clone itself: The antigen remains unidentified.

Sequencing was done on a sample of memory CD4+ T cells sorted from blood. Described subset: CD45RA-negative fraction. The rearrangement joins TRBV4-2 to TRBJ2-2, with D perhaps being TRBD1 or TRBD2 (6 bases each). The TCR originated in a man between 25 and 39 years old in good health. The CDR3 region is CASSPNRDFPGELFF. In DNA, the CDR3 is TGTGCCAGCAGCCCGAACAGGGACTTCCCCGGGGAGCTGTTTTTT.